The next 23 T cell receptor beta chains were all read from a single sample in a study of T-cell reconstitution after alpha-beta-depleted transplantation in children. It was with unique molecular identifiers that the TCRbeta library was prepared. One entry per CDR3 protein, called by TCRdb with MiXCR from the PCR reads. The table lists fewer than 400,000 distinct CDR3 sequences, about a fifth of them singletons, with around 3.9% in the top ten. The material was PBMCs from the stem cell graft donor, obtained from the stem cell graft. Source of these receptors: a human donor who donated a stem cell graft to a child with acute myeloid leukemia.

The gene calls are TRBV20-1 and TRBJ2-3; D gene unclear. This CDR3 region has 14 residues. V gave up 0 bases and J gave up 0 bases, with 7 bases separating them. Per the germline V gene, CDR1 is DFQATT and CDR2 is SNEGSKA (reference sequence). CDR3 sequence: CSARELASTDTQYF. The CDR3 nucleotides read TGCAGTGCTAGAGAATTAGCTAGCACAGATACGCAGTATTTT.

The CDR3: CASSLGTSGRYEQYF. Here the CDR3 DNA reads TGTGCCAGCAGCTTAGGGACTAGCGGGAGGTACGAGCAGTACTTC. The chain employs TRBV7-9 and TRBJ2-7; 14 nucleotides match TRBD2. CDR1 is SEHNR and CDR2 is FQNEAQ in the germline V gene (reference sequence). There are 15 residues in the CDR3. J gave up 4 bases and V 1 base, and 0 bases lay outside the gene matches.

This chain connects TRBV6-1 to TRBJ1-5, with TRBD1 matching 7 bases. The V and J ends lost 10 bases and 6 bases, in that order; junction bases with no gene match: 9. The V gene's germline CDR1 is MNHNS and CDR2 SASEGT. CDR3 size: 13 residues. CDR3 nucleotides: TGTGCCACCGAGACAAGGACAGGTCAGCCCCAGCATTTT. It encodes CATETRTGQPQHF.

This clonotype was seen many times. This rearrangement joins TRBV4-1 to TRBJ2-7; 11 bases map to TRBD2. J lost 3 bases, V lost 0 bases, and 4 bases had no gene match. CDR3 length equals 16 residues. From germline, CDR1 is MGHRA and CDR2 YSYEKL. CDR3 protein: CASSQEGLAGGYEQYF. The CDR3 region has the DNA TGCGCCAGCAGCCAAGAGGGGCTAGCGGGAGGCTACGAGCAGTACTTC.

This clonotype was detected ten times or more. CDR3 sequence reads: CAISDTLRQSYEQYF. The CDR3 DNA follows: TGTGCCATCAGCGACACTTTACGACAGTCCTACGAGCAGTACTTC. V and J are TRBV10-3 and TRBJ2-7; D perhaps matches TRBD1 (5 bases). The V and J ends lost 6 bases and 1 base respectively, with 16 bases between them. Looked up from germline, CDR1 is ENHRY and CDR2 is SYGVKD. CDR3 size: 15 residues.

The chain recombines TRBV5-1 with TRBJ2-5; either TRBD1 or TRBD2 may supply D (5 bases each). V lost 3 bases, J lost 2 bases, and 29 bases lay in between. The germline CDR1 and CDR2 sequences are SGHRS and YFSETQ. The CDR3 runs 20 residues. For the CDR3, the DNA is TGCGCCAGCAGCTCCTTGGGGCTAGCTGGTCGTCCTGGGGAGCAAGAGACCCAGTACTTC. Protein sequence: CASSSLGLAGRPGEQETQYF. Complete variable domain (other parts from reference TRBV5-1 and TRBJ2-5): KAGVTQTPRYLIKTRGQQVTLSCSPISGHRSVSWYQQTPGQGLQFLFEYFSETQRNKGNFPGRFSGRQFSNSRSEMNVSTLELGDSALYLCASSSLGLAGRPGEQETQYFGPGTRLLVL.

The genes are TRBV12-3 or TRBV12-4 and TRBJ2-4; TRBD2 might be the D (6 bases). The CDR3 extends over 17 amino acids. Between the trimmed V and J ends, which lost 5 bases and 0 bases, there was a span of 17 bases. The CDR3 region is CASSLPPGLVAKNIQYF. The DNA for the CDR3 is TGTGCCAGCAGTCTCCCTCCGGGACTTGTAGCCAAAAACATTCAGTACTTC.

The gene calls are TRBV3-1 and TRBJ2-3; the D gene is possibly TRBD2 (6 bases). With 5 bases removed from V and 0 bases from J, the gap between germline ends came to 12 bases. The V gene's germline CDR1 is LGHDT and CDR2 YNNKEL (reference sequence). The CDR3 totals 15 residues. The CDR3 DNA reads TGTGCCAGCAGCGTCGGGAGACTCAGCACAGATACGCAGTATTTT. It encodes CASSVGRLSTDTQYF.

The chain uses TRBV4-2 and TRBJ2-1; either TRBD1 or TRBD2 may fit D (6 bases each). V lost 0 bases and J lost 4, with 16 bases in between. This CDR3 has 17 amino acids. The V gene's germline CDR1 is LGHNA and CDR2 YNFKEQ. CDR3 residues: CASSQDLGGSGYNEQFF. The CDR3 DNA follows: TGTGCCAGCAGCCAAGATCTAGGGGGGAGTGGGTACAATGAGCAGTTCTTC.

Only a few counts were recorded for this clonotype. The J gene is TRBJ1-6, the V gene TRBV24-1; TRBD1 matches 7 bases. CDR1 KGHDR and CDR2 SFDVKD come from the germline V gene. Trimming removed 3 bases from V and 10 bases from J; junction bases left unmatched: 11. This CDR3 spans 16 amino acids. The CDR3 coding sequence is TGTGCCACCAGTGATCCACGACAGGGTGCTAACTCACCCCTCCACTTT. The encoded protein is CATSDPRQGANSPLHF.

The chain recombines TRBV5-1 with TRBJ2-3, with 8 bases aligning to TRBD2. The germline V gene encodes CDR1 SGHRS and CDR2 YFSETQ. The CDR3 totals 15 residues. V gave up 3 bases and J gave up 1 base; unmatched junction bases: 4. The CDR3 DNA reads TGCGCCAGCAGCTCAAGCGGGAGCCGCACAGATACGCAGTATTTT. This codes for CASSSSGSRTDTQYF.

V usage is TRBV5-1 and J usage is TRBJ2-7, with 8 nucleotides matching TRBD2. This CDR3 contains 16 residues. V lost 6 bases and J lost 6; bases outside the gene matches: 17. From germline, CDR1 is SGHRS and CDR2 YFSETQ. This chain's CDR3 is CASTAGPPGGPSEQYF. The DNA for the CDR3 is TGCGCCAGCACGGCGGGGCCTCCGGGAGGGCCCTCCGAGCAGTACTTC.

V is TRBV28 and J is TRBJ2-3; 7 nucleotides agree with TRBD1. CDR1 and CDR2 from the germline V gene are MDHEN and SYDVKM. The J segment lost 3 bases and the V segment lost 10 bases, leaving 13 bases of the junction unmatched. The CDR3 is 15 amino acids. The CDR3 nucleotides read TGTGCCACCAGCACGGGACAGAAGGGGACAGATACGCAGTATTTT. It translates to CATSTGQKGTDTQYF.

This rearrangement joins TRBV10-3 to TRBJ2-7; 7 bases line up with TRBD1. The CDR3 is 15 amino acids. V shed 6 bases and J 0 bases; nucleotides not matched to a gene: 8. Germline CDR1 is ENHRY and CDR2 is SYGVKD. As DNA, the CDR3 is TGTGCCATCAGCGGACAGGACCTATTCTCCTACGAGCAGTACTTC. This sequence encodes CAISGQDLFSYEQYF.

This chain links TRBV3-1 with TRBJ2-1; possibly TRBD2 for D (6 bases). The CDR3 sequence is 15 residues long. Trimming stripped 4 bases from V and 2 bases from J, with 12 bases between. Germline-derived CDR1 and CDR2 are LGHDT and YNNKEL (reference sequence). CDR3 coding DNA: TGTGCCAGCAGCCGAGGCGGGAAGGCCTACAATGAGCAGTTCTTC. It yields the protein CASSRGGKAYNEQFF.

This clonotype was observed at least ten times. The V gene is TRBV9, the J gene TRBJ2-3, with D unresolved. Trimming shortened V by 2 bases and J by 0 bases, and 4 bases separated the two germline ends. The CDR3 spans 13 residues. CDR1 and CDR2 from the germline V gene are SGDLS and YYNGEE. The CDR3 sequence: CASSVGSTDTQYF. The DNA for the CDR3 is TGTGCCAGCAGCGTGGGTAGCACAGATACGCAGTATTTT.

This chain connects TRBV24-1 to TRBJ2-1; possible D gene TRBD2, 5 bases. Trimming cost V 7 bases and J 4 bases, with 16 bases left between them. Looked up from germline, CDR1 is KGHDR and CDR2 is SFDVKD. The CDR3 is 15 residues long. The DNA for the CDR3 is TGTGCCACCAGCGGGCAGCGGAATAATTACAATGAGCAGTTCTTC. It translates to CATSGQRNNYNEQFF.

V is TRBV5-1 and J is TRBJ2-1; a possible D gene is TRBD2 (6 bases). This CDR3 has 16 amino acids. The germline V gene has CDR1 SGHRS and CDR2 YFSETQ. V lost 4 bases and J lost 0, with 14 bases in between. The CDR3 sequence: CASSPRDSYSYNEQFF. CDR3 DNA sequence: TGCGCCAGCAGCCCTAGGGACTCATACTCCTACAATGAGCAGTTCTTC. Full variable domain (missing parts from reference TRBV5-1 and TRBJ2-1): KAGVTQTPRYLIKTRGQQVTLSCSPISGHRSVSWYQQTPGQGLQFLFEYFSETQRNKGNFPGRFSGRQFSNSRSEMNVSTLELGDSALYLCASSPRDSYSYNEQFFGPGTRLTVL.

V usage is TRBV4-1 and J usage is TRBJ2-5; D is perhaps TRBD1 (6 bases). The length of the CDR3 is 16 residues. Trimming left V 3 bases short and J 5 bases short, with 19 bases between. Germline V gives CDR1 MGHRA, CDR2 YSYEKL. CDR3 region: CASSQYIQGSGETQYF. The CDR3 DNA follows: TGCGCCAGCAGCCAGTATATACAGGGATCGGGGGAGACCCAGTACTTC.

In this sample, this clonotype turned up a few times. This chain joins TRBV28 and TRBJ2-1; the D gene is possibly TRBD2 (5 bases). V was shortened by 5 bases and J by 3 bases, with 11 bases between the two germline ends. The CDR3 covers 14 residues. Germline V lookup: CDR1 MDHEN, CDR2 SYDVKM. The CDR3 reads CASSPDWNYNEQFF. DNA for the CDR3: TGTGCCAGCAGTCCGGACTGGAACTACAATGAGCAGTTCTTC.

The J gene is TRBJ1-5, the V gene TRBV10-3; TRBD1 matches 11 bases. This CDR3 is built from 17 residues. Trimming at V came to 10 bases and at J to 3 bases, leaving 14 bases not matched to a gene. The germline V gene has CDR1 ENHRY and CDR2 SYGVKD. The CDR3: CATAETGQGAYNQPQHF. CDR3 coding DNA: TGTGCCACCGCCGAGACCGGACAGGGGGCGTACAATCAGCCCCAGCATTTT.

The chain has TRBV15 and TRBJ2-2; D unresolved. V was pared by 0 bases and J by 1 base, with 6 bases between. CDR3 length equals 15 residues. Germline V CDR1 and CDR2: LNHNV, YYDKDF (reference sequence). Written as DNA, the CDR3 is TGTGCCACCAGCAGAGATGGCTGGAACACCGGGGAGCTGTTTTTT. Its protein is CATSRDGWNTGELFF.

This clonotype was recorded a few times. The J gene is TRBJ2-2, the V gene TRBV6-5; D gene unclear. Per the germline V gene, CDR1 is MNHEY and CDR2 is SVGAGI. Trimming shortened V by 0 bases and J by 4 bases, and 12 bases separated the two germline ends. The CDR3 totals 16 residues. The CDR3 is CASSYSAGFLTGELFF. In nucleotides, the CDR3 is TGTGCCAGCAGTTACTCGGCTGGTTTCCTCACCGGGGAGCTGTTTTTT.